Listed here is a single TCR beta chain. The sample originates from a study of shared clonotypes between healthy human individuals. Sequencing was performed with immunoSEQ multiplex PCR; in TCRdb, only in-frame clones are kept and a portion is missing. The sample carries roughly 1.5 million clones, 95% to 99% recorded once. Sequenced: naive CD4+ T cells sorted from blood. As for subset: CD45RA+ positively selected. The sequence was collected from a man aged 25-45 years in good health.

CDR3 sequence (DNA): TGCGCCAGCAGCCAAGGCCCGATAGCGGGAGGTCCCTACGAGCAGTACTTC. The encoded protein is CASSQGPIAGGPYEQYF. This chain joins TRBV4-1 and TRBJ2-7, with 10 positions matching TRBD2. This CDR3 spans 17 amino acids. Per germline, CDR1 MGHRA and CDR2 YSYEKL. Trimming cost V 1 base and J 2 bases; bases outside gene matches: 8.